This T cell receptor beta chain was documented in a study of shared clonotypes between healthy human individuals. Study in general: Two women and three men aged 18 to 49 served as donors.

Libraries were prepared by immunoSEQ multiplex PCR; TCRdb keeps only in-frame clonotypes and omits some of them. Found here are about half a million clones, roughly 80% of them singletons; the top ten hold approximately 12%. Germline lookup yields CDR1 SGDLS and CDR2 YYNGEE. Trimming shortened V by 3 bases and J by 14 bases, and 20 bases separated the two germline ends. The CDR3 length is 13 residues. Specimen: PBMCs. The V and J genes are TRBV9 and TRBJ2-5; D is perhaps TRBD1 (6 bases). The receptor was isolated from a woman aged 40 to 50 in good health. Some clones in this sample may be carry-over from other donors' samples. CDR3 region: CASSGREGDLPYF. CDR3 coding DNA: TGTGCCAGCAGCGGAAGAGAGGGGGACCTCCCCTACTTC. Drawing the rest from reference TRBV9 and TRBJ2-5, the complete variable domain is DSGVTQTPKHLITATGQRVTLRCSPRSGDLSVYWYQQSLDQGLQFLIQYYNGEERAKGNILERFSAQQFPDLHSELNLSSLELGDSALYFCASSGREGDLPYFGPGTRLLVL.